Each of the 30 T cell receptor beta chains below was sequenced from the same sample in a study of cytomegalovirus exposure and HLA in healthy donors. PCR amplification relied on 60 Vbeta primers (plus 13 Jbeta primers). TCRdb keeps only in-frame clones here, not all; method: immunoSEQ multiplex PCR. The top ten clones hold approximately 1.5% of a sample with 100,000 to 150,000 clones, around 80% of them seen once. Sequenced: PBMCs. The source of these receptors is a woman aged 18-29 years in good health and CMV-seronegative.

This chain joins TRBV2 and TRBJ2-7; possibly TRBD2 for D (5 bases). Per germline, CDR1 SNHLY and CDR2 FYNNEI. This CDR3 comprises 15 residues. V dropped 6 bases and J dropped 0 bases, with 15 bases sitting between them. CDR3 in DNA: TGTGCCAGCAGCCCCGGGGTAGTTAGCTCCTACGAGCAGTACTTC. As protein: CASSPGVVSSYEQYF.

This clone was observed a handful of times. The rearrangement uses TRBV19 and TRBJ2-5; 9 positions agree with TRBD1. The J segment lost 0 bases and the V segment lost 9 bases, leaving 11 bases of the junction unmatched. The CDR3 runs 16 residues. Germline assignment: CDR1 LNHDA and CDR2 SQIVND (reference sequence). The CDR3 nucleotides are TGTGCCAGCCGGGCGCGGACAGGGGCGAACCAAGAGACCCAGTACTTC. Translation gives CASRARTGANQETQYF.

This clone was detected a few times. CDR3 bases: TGCGCCAGCAGTCTTTCGGGAACAGATACGCAGTATTTT. Translation gives CASSLSGTDTQYF. The chain employs TRBV10-1 and TRBJ2-3, with D tentatively TRBD2 (5 bases). This CDR3 has 13 amino acids. From germline, CDR1 is WNHNN and CDR2 SYGVQD (reference sequence). V shed 5 bases and J shed 3 bases, with 9 bases lying between them.

CDR3 sequence reads: CAWSGLAESGTQYF. The CDR3 nucleotides are TGTGCCTGGAGCGGACTAGCGGAGTCGGGGACCCAGTACTTC. This sequence joins TRBV30 and TRBJ2-5, with 10 bases that match TRBD2. From germline, CDR1 is GTSNPN and CDR2 SVGIG (reference sequence). V lost 3 bases, J lost 7 bases, and 8 bases stayed unmatched. CDR3 length equals 14 residues. The full variable domain, its missing parts supplied by reference TRBV30 and TRBJ2-5, is SQTIHQWPATLVQPVGSPLSLECTVEGTSNPNLYWYRQAAGRGLQLLFYSVGIGQISSEVPQNLSASRPQDRQFILSSKKLLLSDSGFYLCAWSGLAESGTQYFGPGTRLLVL.

The rearrangement uses TRBV7-8 and TRBJ2-2; possibly TRBD2 for D (6 bases). With 1 base removed from V and 1 base from J, the gap between germline ends came to 10 bases. The CDR3 consists of 16 residues. Germline V gene data show CDR1 as SGHVS and CDR2 as FQNEAQ. The CDR3 loop reads CASSLEAGQNTGELFF. The CDR3 DNA reads as TGTGCCAGCAGCTTAGAGGCGGGGCAGAACACCGGGGAGCTGTTTTTT.

J is TRBJ1-1 and V is TRBV2; D uncertain. This CDR3 region has 13 residues. V lost 6 bases and J 1 base, leaving 9 bases between the germline ends. CDR1 and CDR2 from the germline V gene are SNHLY and FYNNEI. The CDR3 nucleotides read TGTGCCAGCAGGGGCCTTAGGAACACTGAAGCTTTCTTT. The encoded protein is CASRGLRNTEAFF.

V gene TRBV4-2 combines with J gene TRBJ2-3; 7 nucleotides match TRBD2. Germline V lookup: CDR1 LGHNA, CDR2 YNFKEQ. This CDR3 has 13 residues. With V trimmed by 0 bases and J by 10 bases, 4 bases remained unmatched. The CDR3 region is CASSQEKGLAQYF. CDR3 in DNA: TGTGCCAGCAGCCAAGAGAAAGGACTAGCGCAGTATTTT.

This CDR3 reads CASSISGQINQPQHF. The CDR3 DNA sequence: TGTGCCAGTAGTATTTCAGGACAGATCAATCAGCCCCAGCATTTT. The chain couples TRBV19 to TRBJ1-5; the D gene is possibly TRBD1 (6 bases). The CDR3 extends over 15 amino acids. The V gene lost 3 bases and the J gene lost 3 bases, with 12 bases spanning the gap. Germline values: CDR1 LNHDA, CDR2 SQIVND (reference sequence). Using reference TRBV19 and TRBJ1-5 for the parts outside the CDR3, the full variable domain is DGGITQSPKYLFRKEGQNVTLSCEQNLNHDAMYWYRQDPGQGLRLIYYSQIVNDFQKGDIAEGYSVSREKKESFPLTVTSAQKNPTAFYLCASSISGQINQPQHFGDGTRLSIL.

The rearrangement links TRBV7-9 to TRBJ2-7; TRBD1 matches 8 bases. This CDR3 has 14 amino acids. J was trimmed by 12 bases and V by 5 bases; bases with no gene match: 15. Germline CDR1 reads SEHNR; CDR2 reads FQNEAQ (reference sequence). CDR3 sequence reads: CASSPGQVAPIVYF. As DNA, the CDR3 is TGTGCCAGCAGCCCGGGACAGGTCGCCCCAATAGTGTACTTC. The whole variable domain, remainder taken from reference TRBV7-9 and TRBJ2-7, is DTGVSQNPRHKITKRGQNVTFRCDPISEHNRLYWYRQTLGQGPEFLTYFQNEAQLEKSRLLSDRFSAERPKGSFSTLEIQRTEQGDSAMYLCASSPGQVAPIVYFGPGTRLTVT.

This chain connects TRBV29-1 to TRBJ2-3; 10 nucleotides match TRBD2. Trimming at V came to 6 bases and at J to 3 bases, leaving 9 bases not matched to a gene. CDR3 length: 15 residues. In germline, CDR1 is SQVTM, CDR2 ANQGSEA. As DNA, the CDR3 is TGCAGCGTGCTAGCGGGAGAAGATAGGACAGATACGCAGTATTTT. Encoded protein: CSVLAGEDRTDTQYF.

The gene calls are TRBV14 and TRBJ2-5, with 7 bases fitting TRBD2. The CDR3 sequence is 15 residues long. Germline V gives CDR1 SGHDN, CDR2 FVKESK. The V gene end was trimmed by 1 base and the J gene end by 7 bases; junction bases not matched to a gene: 9. The CDR3 loop reads CASSQAGGPLGTQYF. The CDR3 DNA reads as TGTGCCAGCAGCCAAGCGGGAGGCCCTCTGGGGACCCAGTACTTC.

This chain joins TRBV7-9 and TRBJ1-1; 12 bases map to TRBD1. This CDR3 is built from 16 residues. V shed 3 bases, J shed 0 bases, and the junction held 2 bases outside the gene matches. From germline, CDR1 is SEHNR and CDR2 FQNEAQ (reference sequence). CDR3 protein: CASSLGQGAMNTEAFF. The CDR3 DNA sequence: TGTGCCAGCAGCTTGGGACAGGGGGCGATGAACACTGAAGCTTTCTTT.

In DNA form, the CDR3 reads TGTGCCAGCAGCTTAGCAGGGGTGGCTGAAGCTTTCTTT. Amino acids: CASSLAGVAEAFF. This sequence joins TRBV7-6 and TRBJ1-1; D is perhaps TRBD1 (5 bases). Trimming removed 0 bases from V and 6 bases from J, with 8 bases in between. Germline V gene sequence: CDR1 SGHVS, CDR2 FNYEAQ. The CDR3 has 13 residues.

This clone appeared a single time. The chain links TRBV7-9 to TRBJ1-1; D unclear. CDR1 is SEHNR, CDR2 FQNEAQ, per germline (reference sequence). The CDR3 totals 15 residues. The ends were cut back, 5 bases at V and 8 bases at J, with 21 bases in the middle. The CDR3 region has the DNA TGTGCCAGCAGCCTCGGCCCAGGTCCGGCGGGAGAAGCTTTCTTT. Protein: CASSLGPGPAGEAFF.

The J gene is TRBJ1-1, the V gene TRBV11-2; D unclear. The CDR3 extends over 13 amino acids. Germline values: CDR1 SGHAT, CDR2 FQNNGV. With 1 base removed from V and 7 bases from J, the gap between germline ends came to 10 bases. The CDR3 loop is CASSLGAGFEAFF. CDR3 DNA sequence: TGTGCCAGCAGCTTAGGGGCTGGATTTGAAGCTTTCTTT.

The J gene is TRBJ1-2, the V gene TRBV6-1, with D perhaps TRBD1 (5 bases). Trimming removed 4 bases from V and 3 bases from J, with 15 bases in between. Germline V gene sequence: CDR1 MNHNS, CDR2 SASEGT. CDR3 length: 15 residues. The CDR3, as DNA: TGTGCCAGCAGTGGGGAAGAAACAGGTCACTATGGCTACACCTTC. This encodes CASSGEETGHYGYTF.

This clone was picked up a small number of times. The chain recombines TRBV7-9 with TRBJ2-7; D might be TRBD2 (6 bases). The CDR3 extends over 13 amino acids. Trimming removed 6 bases from V and 6 bases from J, with 15 bases in between. Germline CDR1 and CDR2: SEHNR and FQNEAQ (reference sequence). The CDR3 reads CASSPGSGAEQYF. The DNA of the CDR3 is TGTGCCAGCAGTCCCGGTAGCGGCGCCGAGCAGTACTTC.

The chain has TRBV30 and TRBJ1-1, with D unresolved. The CDR3 consists of 10 residues. The germline V gene has CDR1 GTSNPN and CDR2 SVGIG (reference sequence). V gave up 2 bases and J gave up 11 bases, with 9 bases separating them. In DNA form, the CDR3 reads TGTGCCTGGAGTCGGGTGGAGGCTTTCTTT. Its protein is CAWSRVEAFF.

The chain is built from TRBV27 and TRBJ2-7, with 9 bases aligning to TRBD1. Looked up from germline, CDR1 is MNHEY and CDR2 is SMNVEV (reference sequence). Unmatched junction bases numbered 3, after V lost 6 bases and J lost 3 bases. This CDR3 comprises 13 residues. The CDR3 reads CASSPTGGYEQYF. The DNA of the CDR3 is TGTGCCAGCAGCCCGACAGGGGGCTACGAGCAGTACTTC.

The chain recombines TRBV10-1 with TRBJ2-1; TRBD1 matches 9 bases. V was pared by 4 bases and J by 2 bases, with 12 bases of the junction left unmatched. Germline CDR1 and CDR2: WNHNN and SYGVQD (reference sequence). The CDR3 consists of 18 residues. The DNA of the CDR3 is TGCGCCAGCAGTGGTCTCTTATCCCGGGACAGGGCCTACAATGAGCAGTTCTTC. Amino acids: CASSGLLSRDRAYNEQFF.

J is TRBJ1-2 and V is TRBV5-4; 8 bases are shared with TRBD1. V shed 4 bases and J 4 bases; nucleotides not matched to a gene: 9. There are 15 residues in the CDR3. Looked up from germline, CDR1 is SGHNT and CDR2 is YYREEE (reference sequence). This CDR3 reads CASSTATGVGYGYTF. The CDR3 DNA sequence: TGTGCCAGCAGCACCGCGACAGGGGTTGGCTATGGCTACACCTTC.

The rearrangement uses TRBV6-5 and TRBJ1-4; perhaps TRBD1 as D (5 bases). V shed 6 bases and J shed 5 bases, with 13 bases lying between them. The CDR3 length is 14 residues. CDR1 and CDR2 (germline): MNHEY, SVGAGI. Here the CDR3 DNA reads TGTGCCAGCAGGGAACAGGCGGGGAATGAAAAACTGTTTTTT. This sequence encodes CASREQAGNEKLFF.

The V gene is TRBV29-1, the J gene TRBJ2-5, with 9 bases fitting TRBD1. Germline loops: CDR1 SQVTM, CDR2 ANQGSEA. The CDR3 is 14 residues long. Trimming at V came to 7 bases and at J to 2 bases, leaving 8 bases not matched to a gene. The CDR3 here is CSGGGDRVQETQYF. CDR3 DNA: TGCAGCGGTGGGGGGGACAGGGTTCAAGAGACCCAGTACTTC.

This chain uses TRBV18 with TRBJ1-1, with a tentative D call TRBD1 (5 bases). Looked up from germline, CDR1 is KGHSH and CDR2 is LQKENI. Trimming stripped 3 bases from V and 7 bases from J, with 21 bases between. There are 16 residues in the CDR3. CDR3 amino acids: CASSPSARYGGDEAFF. As DNA, the CDR3 is TGTGCCAGCTCACCCTCAGCACGCTACGGGGGGGATGAAGCTTTCTTT.

The chain links TRBV6-5 to TRBJ2-1; D gene ambiguous. This CDR3 has 15 residues. Trimming removed 2 bases at V and 0 bases at J, with 8 bases between. Germline CDR1 MNHEY, CDR2 SVGAGI. The CDR3 spells CASSYRKSSYNEQFF. CDR3 DNA: TGTGCCAGCAGTTACCGAAAGAGCTCCTACAATGAGCAGTTCTTC.

The chain uses TRBV5-1 and TRBJ1-5; D not certain. Germline values: CDR1 SGHRS, CDR2 YFSETQ. CDR3 length: 11 residues. Trimming stripped 6 bases from V and 16 bases from J, with 17 bases between. Here the CDR3 reads CASNFSFLGHF. The CDR3 DNA follows: TGCGCCAGCAATTTTTCATTTCTCGGTCATTTT.

J is TRBJ2-3 and V is TRBV2; TRBD2 matches at 11 bases. The CDR3 is 16 amino acids. CDR1 is SNHLY and CDR2 is FYNNEI in the germline V gene. V lost 7 bases, J lost 9 bases, and 15 bases stayed unmatched. The CDR3 is CASNSGLAGGMKTQYF. CDR3 coding DNA: TGTGCCAGCAACTCAGGCTTAGCGGGAGGGATGAAGACGCAGTATTTT.

This CDR3 reads CASSELGAAQETQYF. DNA of the CDR3: TGTGCCAGCAGTGAATTAGGGGCAGCCCAAGAGACCCAGTACTTC. V gene TRBV2 combines with J gene TRBJ2-5, with D perhaps TRBD1 (5 bases). V lost 2 bases, J lost 1 base, and 11 bases lay in between. Germline CDR1 SNHLY, CDR2 FYNNEI. CDR3 length: 15 amino acids.

The gene calls are TRBV18 and TRBJ1-3; possible D gene TRBD1, 6 bases. Germline CDR1 and CDR2: KGHSH and LQKENI. The V gene lost 8 bases and the J gene lost 0 bases, with 14 bases spanning the gap. The CDR3 totals 15 residues. This chain's CDR3 is CASLPRTDSGNTIYF. For the CDR3, the DNA is TGTGCCAGCCTGCCCCGGACAGACTCTGGAAACACCATATATTTT.

The rearrangement links TRBV5-1 to TRBJ1-1, with 10 bases identical to TRBD1. Trimming at V came to 0 bases and at J to 5 bases, leaving 7 bases not matched to a gene. The CDR3 runs to 16 residues. From germline, CDR1 is SGHRS and CDR2 YFSETQ. The CDR3 loop is CASSLALGTGATEAFF. DNA for the CDR3: TGCGCCAGCAGCTTGGCTTTGGGGACAGGGGCTACTGAAGCTTTCTTT.